This T cell receptor beta chain is from a study of CD8+CD57+ T cells in acquired aplastic anemia. The wider study: DNA recovered from sorted CD4+ and CD8+ cells had a mean of approximately 3.2 ug.

The template for TCR beta VDJ and CDR3 sequence profiling was genomic DNA. TCRdb re-analysed the reads in MiXCR, keeping a single row per CDR3 protein. The sample shows some 170,000 distinct CDR3 sequences, around 63% of them seen only once. General study findings and limits: Sharing between patients and controls was observed for roughly 30 CD8+ CDR3 sequences.

This clonotype was counted a few times. The target antigen is unknown. The ends were cut back, 0 bases at V and 9 bases at J, with 9 bases in the middle. Per germline, CDR1 LNHNV and CDR2 YYDKDF (reference sequence). The CDR3 sequence is 14 residues long. The sequenced patients had an expansion of CD8+CD57+ cells seen by flow cytometry. Every one of the patients had aplastic anemia (severe, acquired). No patient had been given any therapy when blood was sampled. Sequenced: sorted CD4+, CD8+, or CD8+CD57+ T cells (not recorded which) from PBMCs. The TCR sequence derives from a human donor with aplastic anemia. The chain joins TRBV15 to TRBJ1-6, with D maybe TRBD1 (5 bases). This CDR3 is CATSRDRGTSPLHF. The DNA of the CDR3 is TGTGCCACCAGCAGAGATCGGGGGACTTCACCCCTCCACTTT.